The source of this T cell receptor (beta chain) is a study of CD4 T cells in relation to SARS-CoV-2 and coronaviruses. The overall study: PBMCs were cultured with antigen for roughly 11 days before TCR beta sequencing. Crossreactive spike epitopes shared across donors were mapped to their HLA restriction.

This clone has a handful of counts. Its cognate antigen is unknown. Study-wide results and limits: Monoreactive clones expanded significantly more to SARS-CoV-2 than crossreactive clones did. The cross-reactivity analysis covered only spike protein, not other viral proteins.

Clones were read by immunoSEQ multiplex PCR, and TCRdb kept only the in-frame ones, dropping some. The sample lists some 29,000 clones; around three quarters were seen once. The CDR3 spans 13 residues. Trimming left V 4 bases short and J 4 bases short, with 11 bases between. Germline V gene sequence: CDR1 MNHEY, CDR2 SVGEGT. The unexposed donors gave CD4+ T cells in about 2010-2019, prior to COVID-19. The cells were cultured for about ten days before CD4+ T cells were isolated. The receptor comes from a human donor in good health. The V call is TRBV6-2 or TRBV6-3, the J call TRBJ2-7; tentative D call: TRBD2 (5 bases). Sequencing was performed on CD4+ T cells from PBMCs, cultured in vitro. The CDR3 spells CASSFSEGYEQYF. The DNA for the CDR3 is TGTGCCAGCAGTTTCAGTGAGGGTTACGAGCAGTACTTC.